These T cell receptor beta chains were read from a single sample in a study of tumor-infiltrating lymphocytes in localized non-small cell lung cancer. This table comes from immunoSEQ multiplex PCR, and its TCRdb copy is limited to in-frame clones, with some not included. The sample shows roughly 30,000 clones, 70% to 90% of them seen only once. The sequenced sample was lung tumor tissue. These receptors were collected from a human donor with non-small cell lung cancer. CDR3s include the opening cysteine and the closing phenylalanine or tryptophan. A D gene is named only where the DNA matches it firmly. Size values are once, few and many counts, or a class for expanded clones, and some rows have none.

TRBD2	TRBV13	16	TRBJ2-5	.	TGTGCCAGCAGCGCAACCTCGGCGGGGGGGCTAGAGACCCAGTACTTC	CASSATSAGGLETQYF
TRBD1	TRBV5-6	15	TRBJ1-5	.	TGTGCCAGCAGCTCAGGGGGTTTCGGCAATCAGCCCCAGCATTTT	CASSSGGFGNQPQHF
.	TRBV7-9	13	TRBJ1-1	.	TGTGCCAGCAGCTTATTAGAGAACACTGAAGCTTTCTTT	CASSLLENTEAFF
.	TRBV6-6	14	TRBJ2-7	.	TGTGCCAGCAGACCCACCAGGGACTCCTACGAGCAGTACTTC	CASRPTRDSYEQYF
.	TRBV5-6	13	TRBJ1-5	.	TGTGCCAGCAGCTTGGTAGGGAATCAGCCCCAGCATTTT	CASSLVGNQPQHF
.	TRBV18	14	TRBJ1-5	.	TGTGCCAGCTCACCACCTGCAGAGAATCAGCCCCAGCATTTT	CASSPPAENQPQHF
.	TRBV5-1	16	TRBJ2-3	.	TGCGCCAGCAGCTTGGCGGACTATCCGAGCACAGATACGCAGTATTTT	CASSLADYPSTDTQYF
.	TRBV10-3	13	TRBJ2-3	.	TGTGCCATCAGTGGGATCGGGGGAGATACGCAGTATTTT	CAISGIGGDTQYF
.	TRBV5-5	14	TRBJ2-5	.	TGTGCCAGCAGCTTACAGGCCAAAGAAGAGACCCAGTACTTC	CASSLQAKEETQYF
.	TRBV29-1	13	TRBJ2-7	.	TGCAGCGTTGAAGACCTCCGGAGTTACGAGCAGTACTTC	CSVEDLRSYEQYF
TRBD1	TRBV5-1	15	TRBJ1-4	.	TGCGCCAGCACCACAGGGGGATCAACTAATGAAAAACTGTTTTTT	CASTTGGSTNEKLFF
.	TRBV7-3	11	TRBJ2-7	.	TGTGCCAGCACCATAAAGGGTAAGCAGTACTTC	CASTIKGKQYF
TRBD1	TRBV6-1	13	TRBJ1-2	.	TGTGCCAGCAGTTCTGACAGGGTGTTTGGCTACACCTTC	CASSSDRVFGYTF
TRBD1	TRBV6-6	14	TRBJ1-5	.	TGTGCCAGCAGACTACAGGGGGTGGGCCAGCCCCAGCATTTT	CASRLQGVGQPQHF
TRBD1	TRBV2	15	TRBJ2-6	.	TGTGCCAGCAAGACAGGGGTGTCTGGGGCCAACGTCCTGACTTTC	CASKTGVSGANVLTF
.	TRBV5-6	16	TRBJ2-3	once	TGTGCCAGCAGCTCCCTGTTGAGGGGAGGGGGGAATACGCAGTATTTT	CASSSLLRGGGNTQYF
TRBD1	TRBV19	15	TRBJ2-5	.	TGTGCCAGTAGTTTCCTCAGGGGGCGAGGGGAGACCCAGTACTTC	CASSFLRGRGETQYF
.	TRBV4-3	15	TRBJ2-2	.	TGCGCCAGCAGCCAGTACCGGGACAACACCGGGGAGCTGTTTTTT	CASSQYRDNTGELFF
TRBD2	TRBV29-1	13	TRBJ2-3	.	TGCAGCGTTCCACTAGCGGCCACAGATACGCAGTATTTT	CSVPLAATDTQYF
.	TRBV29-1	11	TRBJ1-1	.	TGCAGCGTTGTTGGGAACACTGAAGCTTTCTTT	CSVVGNTEAFF
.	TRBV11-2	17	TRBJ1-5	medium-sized	TGTGCCAGCAGCTTAGATAGAACGGGTAATCGCAATCAGCCCCAGCATTTT	CASSLDRTGNRNQPQHF
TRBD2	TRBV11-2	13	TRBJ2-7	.	TGTGCCAGCAAACTAGCGGGGGGGCGGGAGCAGTACTTC	CASKLAGGREQYF
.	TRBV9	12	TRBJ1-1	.	TGTGCCAGCAGCGTAGATGGAACGGAAGCTTTCTTT	CASSVDGTEAFF
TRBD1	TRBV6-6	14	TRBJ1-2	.	TGTGCCAGCAACTTACGGACAGGGACTTATGGCTACACCTTC	CASNLRTGTYGYTF
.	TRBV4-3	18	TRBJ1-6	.	TGCGCCAGCAGCCAAGATACAGACAGGAGCTCCTATAATTCACCCCTCCACTTT	CASSQDTDRSSYNSPLHF
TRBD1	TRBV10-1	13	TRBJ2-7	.	TGCGCCAGCCGTTACAGGGGGAGTCACGAGCAGTACTTC	CASRYRGSHEQYF
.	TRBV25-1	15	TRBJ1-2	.	TGTGCCAGCAGTGAATTGGGAACCCCTAACTATGGCTACACCTTC	CASSELGTPNYGYTF
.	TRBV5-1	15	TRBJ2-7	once	TGCGCCAGCAGCTCTCACAGCGCCCCCATCTACGAGCAGTACTTC	CASSSHSAPIYEQYF
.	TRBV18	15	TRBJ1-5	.	TGTGCCAGCTCATGGGGGGGGAATAGCAATCAGCCCCAGCATTTT	CASSWGGNSNQPQHF
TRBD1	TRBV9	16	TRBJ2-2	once	TGTGCCAGCAGCGTTAGGACAGGGTCGGGCACCGGGGAGCTGTTTTTT	CASSVRTGSGTGELFF
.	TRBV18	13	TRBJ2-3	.	TGTGCCAGCTCACCCCTCAACACAGATACGCAGTATTTT	CASSPLNTDTQYF
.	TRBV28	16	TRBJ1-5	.	TGTGCCAGCACCAAAGTCCCCAGGCTTAGCAATCAGCCCCAGCATTTT	CASTKVPRLSNQPQHF
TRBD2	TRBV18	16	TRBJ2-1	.	TGTGCCAGCTCACCACTAGCGGGGGGACCATACAATGAGCAGTTCTTC	CASSPLAGGPYNEQFF
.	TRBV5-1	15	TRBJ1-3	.	TGCGCCAGCAGCTTGGACGGAAACTCTGGAAACACCATATATTTT	CASSLDGNSGNTIYF
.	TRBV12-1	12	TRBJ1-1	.	TGTGCCAGCAGCTATATGAACACTGAAGCTTTCTTT	CASSYMNTEAFF
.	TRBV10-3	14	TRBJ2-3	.	TGTGCCATCAGTGAGCTGTCAACCGTGGATACGCAGTATTTT	CAISELSTVDTQYF
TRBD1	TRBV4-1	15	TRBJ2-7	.	TGCGCCAGCAGCCAAGATCGGGACAGACCCTACGAGCAGTACTTC	CASSQDRDRPYEQYF
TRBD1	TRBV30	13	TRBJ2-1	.	TGTGCCTGGAGTCTAACAGGGGGCGGTGAGCAGTTCTTC	CAWSLTGGGEQFF
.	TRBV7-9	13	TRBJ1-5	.	TGTGCCAGCAGTACGGACAGCTTTCAGCCCCAGCATTTT	CASSTDSFQPQHF
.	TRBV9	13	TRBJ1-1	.	TGTGCCAGCAGCGTAAGTATCAACACTGAAGCTTTCTTT	CASSVSINTEAFF
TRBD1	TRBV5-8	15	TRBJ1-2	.	TGTGCCAGCAGCTTGGCCCGGACAGGGTTCGCGGGCTACACCTTC	CASSLARTGFAGYTF
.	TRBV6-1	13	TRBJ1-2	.	TGTGCCAGCAGTGAAGAACCCTCCTATGGCTACACCTTC	CASSEEPSYGYTF
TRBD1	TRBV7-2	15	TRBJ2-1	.	TGTGCCAGCAGCTTATTGACAGGGCGCTACAATGAGCAGTTCTTC	CASSLLTGRYNEQFF
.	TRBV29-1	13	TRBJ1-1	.	TGCAGCGTTTCGTTGACAGAGAACACTGAAGCTTTCTTT	CSVSLTENTEAFF
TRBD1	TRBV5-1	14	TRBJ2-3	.	TGCGCCAGCATCCGGGACAGCCTCACAGATACGCAGTATTTT	CASIRDSLTDTQYF
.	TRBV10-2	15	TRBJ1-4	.	TGCGCCAGCAGTGAGTCGGGAGGGGGTAATGAAAAACTGTTTTTT	CASSESGGGNEKLFF
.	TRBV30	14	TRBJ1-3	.	TGTGCCTGGAGTGGACAGGTATACGGAAACACCATATATTTT	CAWSGQVYGNTIYF
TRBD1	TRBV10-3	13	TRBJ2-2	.	TGTGCCATCAGCCCAGGGGGAACCGGGGAGCTGTTTTTT	CAISPGGTGELFF
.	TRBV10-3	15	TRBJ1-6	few	TGTGCCATCAGTGAGTCTGGCAGCGAGAATTCACCCCTCCACTTT	CAISESGSENSPLHF